This TCR beta chain was found in a study of PD-L1 blockade in urothelial cancer. The CDR3 spans 12 residues. Germline CDR1 and CDR2: SEHNR and FQNEAQ (reference sequence). The time point here: pretreatment peripheral blood. Metastatic or locally advanced urothelial carcinoma was present in the patients. Sample numbers ranged from 1 to 8 per patient, encompassing pretreatment and on-treatment collections. Note on this clone: At one end, the junction sequence differs from germline, possibly due to a read error.

Sequencing used immunoSEQ multiplex PCR; TCRdb keeps in-frame clones, though not all of them. Of tens of thousands of clones in the sample, 80% to 85% were seen once. This sequence joins TRBV7-9 and TRBJ2-1, with 12 positions matching TRBD2. The sample consisted of PBMCs, taken around atezolizumab (anti-PD-L1) treatment. This clonotype originated in a man aged 55 to 70 with urothelial cancer. The CDR3 DNA is TGTGCCAGCAGCTCGACTAGCGGGGGTCCTATCTTC. This codes for CASSSTSGGPIF.